The clone carrying this TCR beta chain has a single count. Germline loops: CDR1 SGHTA, CDR2 FQGNSA. V gave up 8 bases and J gave up 3 bases, with 16 bases separating them. The CDR3 runs to 14 residues. These data originate in a study of blood T cell repertoires in COVID-19. Study-level background: The United States, Italy and Spain provided the acute and convalescent COVID-19 samples. PBMCs, B-cell-depleted T cells, or T cells were the source of the cDNA or gDNA that made up the material.

In the study's own analysis: Reference gene primer amplification in the assay estimated nucleated cell counts. Libraries were prepared by immunoSEQ multiplex PCR; TCRdb keeps only in-frame clonotypes and omits some of them. V and J calls and clone size are those listed in that table; D and trimming were worked out from the DNA. The sample yields 35,000 to 45,000 clones, around three quarters seen once. The sequencing input was peripheral blood. This clonotype was obtained from a man between 60 and 70 years old with active COVID-19. This chain uses TRBV7-2 with TRBJ1-2; tentative D call: TRBD1 (5 bases). CDR3: CASGLTVLDYGYTF. The CDR3 nucleotides read TGTGCCAGCGGATTGACAGTTTTAGACTATGGCTACACCTTC. Drawing the rest from reference TRBV7-2 and TRBJ1-2, the complete variable domain is GAGVSQSPSNKVTEKGKDVELRCDPISGHTALYWYRQSLGQGLEFLIYFQGNSAPDKSGLPSDRFSAERTGGSVSTLTIQRTQQEDSAVYLCASGLTVLDYGYTFGSGTRLTVV.